A single sample is the source of the 16 T cell receptor beta chains below, sequenced in a study of cytomegalovirus exposure and HLA in healthy donors. Both 60 Vbeta primers and 13 Jbeta primers went into the PCR. Assay used: immunoSEQ multiplex PCR; TCRdb lists only in-frame clones, some missing. The table gives roughly 30,000 clones; the top ten clones make up 4.8% of it. Sequenced: PBMCs. The source of these receptors is a female donor in good health and CMV-seronegative.

This chain links TRBV6-5 with TRBJ2-5; 11 bases are a match to TRBD1. V was clipped by 4 bases and J by 2 bases; unmatched bases: 3. The CDR3 is made up of 15 amino acids. Germline CDR1 reads MNHEY; CDR2 reads SVGAGI. The CDR3 spells CASSSRDRGQETQYF. The CDR3 DNA sequence: TGTGCCAGCAGTTCCCGGGACAGGGGGCAAGAGACCCAGTACTTC.

The chain employs TRBV18 and TRBJ1-1; 7 nucleotides line up with TRBD1. The CDR3 length is 14 residues. Germline V gene data show CDR1 as KGHSH and CDR2 as LQKENI. Trimming removed 4 bases from V and 2 bases from J; junction bases left unmatched: 4. Here the CDR3 DNA reads TGTGCCAGCTCACGCGGGACAGTAAACACTGAAGCTTTCTTT. Protein: CASSRGTVNTEAFF. The entire variable domain, with the rest obtained from reference TRBV18 and TRBJ1-1, is as follows: NAGVMQNPRHLVRRRGQEARLRCSPMKGHSHVYWYRQLPEEGLKFMVYLQKENIIDESGMPKERFSAEFPKEGPSILRIQQVVRGDSAAYFCASSRGTVNTEAFFGQGTRLTVV.

For the CDR3, the DNA is TGTGCCAGCATTGACTGGTCCTCTGGGGCCAACGTCCTGACTTTC. Translation gives CASIDWSSGANVLTF. The V call is TRBV6-6, the J call TRBJ2-6; D remains ambiguous. The CDR3 length is 15 residues. Germline loops: CDR1 MNHNY, CDR2 SVGAGI (reference sequence). Trimming left V 7 bases short and J 0 bases short, with 10 bases between.

The chain uses TRBV7-9 and TRBJ2-7, with a tentative D call TRBD1 (5 bases). The CDR3 sequence is 13 residues long. CDR1 and CDR2 from the germline V gene are SEHNR and FQNEAQ (reference sequence). The V gene lost 4 bases and the J gene lost 3 bases, with 10 bases spanning the gap. This chain's CDR3 is CASSSDNHYEQYF. DNA of the CDR3: TGTGCCAGCAGCTCGGACAACCACTACGAGCAGTACTTC.

The chain couples TRBV18 to TRBJ1-2; D is perhaps TRBD1 (6 bases). V shed 3 bases and J shed 4 bases, with 21 bases lying between them. CDR1 is KGHSH, CDR2 LQKENI, per germline. CDR3 size: 17 residues. CDR3 protein: CASSPEVRTLRGYGYTF. CDR3 coding DNA: TGTGCCAGCTCACCTGAGGTCCGCACTCTCAGGGGCTATGGCTACACCTTC.

This chain uses TRBV2 with TRBJ1-2; D is possibly TRBD1 (6 bases). With 6 bases removed from V and 3 bases from J, the gap between germline ends came to 17 bases. The CDR3 consists of 15 residues. Germline assignment: CDR1 SNHLY and CDR2 FYNNEI. CDR3 nucleotides: TGTGCCAGCAGCCCCACGACAGGCGTCGACTATGGCTACACCTTC. Translation: CASSPTTGVDYGYTF.

V gene TRBV18 combines with J gene TRBJ2-5; 9 bases line up with TRBD1. The end of the DNA aligns better with TRBJ2-7, so the J call may be wrong. The CDR3 runs 15 residues. The germline V gene encodes CDR1 KGHSH and CDR2 LQKENI. The CDR3 here is CASSPGTGRDYEQYF. CDR3 DNA sequence: TGTGCCAGCTCACCGGGGACAGGGAGGGACTACGAGCAGTACTTC.

The genes are TRBV30 and TRBJ1-4, with TRBD1 matching over 12 bases. V gave up 4 bases and J gave up 0 bases; unmatched junction bases: 9. The CDR3 covers 18 residues. Germline CDR1 GTSNPN, CDR2 SVGIG (reference sequence). The CDR3 DNA reads TGTGCCTGGAAAGGCGGGACAGGGGGCTGGGCAACTAATGAAAAACTGTTTTTT. It encodes CAWKGGTGGWATNEKLFF.

This chain links TRBV6-1 with TRBJ2-1; 10 bases map to TRBD1. The V gene's germline CDR1 is MNHNS and CDR2 SASEGT. The ends lost 2 bases at V and 8 bases at J; junction bases unmatched: 12. The CDR3 is 17 residues long. In DNA form, the CDR3 reads TGTGCCAGCAGTGAATTCACCCCGGGACAGGGGATCGATGAGCAGTTCTTC. It translates to CASSEFTPGQGIDEQFF.

The chain uses TRBV9 and TRBJ1-2, with D unresolved. Trimming took 4 bases from V and 5 from J, leaving 18 bases between them. The CDR3 loop spans 15 amino acids. In germline, CDR1 is SGDLS, CDR2 YYNGEE. The CDR3 DNA follows: TGTGCCAGCAGCCCAACTTGGGCTACTTCTTATGGCTACACCTTC. As protein: CASSPTWATSYGYTF. Supplemented by reference TRBV9 and TRBJ1-2, the full variable domain reads DSGVTQTPKHLITATGQRVTLRCSPRSGDLSVYWYQQSLDQGLQFLIQYYNGEERAKGNILERFSAQQFPDLHSELNLSSLELGDSALYFCASSPTWATSYGYTFGSGTRLTVV.

The V and J genes are TRBV5-6 and TRBJ1-2; 8 nucleotides align to TRBD1. The CDR3 loop spans 15 amino acids. CDR1 is SGHDT and CDR2 is YYEEEE in the germline V gene. Germline trimming cut 0 bases from V and 5 bases from J; bases unmatched to any gene: 6. The DNA of the CDR3 is TGTGCCAGCAGCTTGGGGCAGGGGGCGTTGTATGGCTACACCTTC. Translation gives CASSLGQGALYGYTF.

J is TRBJ2-5 and V is TRBV6-5, with a possible D match to TRBD2 (5 bases). Trimming took off 2 bases at V and 3 bases at J, with 13 bases between the two ends. This CDR3 contains 15 residues. Germline-derived CDR1 and CDR2 are MNHEY and SVGAGI. Written as DNA, the CDR3 is TGTGCCAGCAGTTACCCTAATGACGGGAAAGAGACCCAGTACTTC. Its translation: CASSYPNDGKETQYF.

The chain links TRBV10-3 to TRBJ2-3; D might be TRBD2 (7 bases). Germline CDR1 is ENHRY and CDR2 is SYGVKD. V lost 2 bases to trimming and J lost 5 bases, with 17 bases between them. The CDR3 contains 16 residues. This CDR3 is CAISERGAGFGDTQYF. The CDR3, as DNA: TGTGCCATCAGTGAGCGGGGGGCTGGGTTTGGAGATACGCAGTATTTT.

Note on this clone: At the DNA level, this CDR3 is encoded by other sequences in the same sample as well. The V call is TRBV19, the J call TRBJ1-5, with D possibly matching TRBD1 (5 bases). V shed 3 bases and J shed 2 bases, with 11 bases lying between them. Germline V CDR1 and CDR2: LNHDA, SQIVND (reference sequence). The CDR3 is made up of 15 amino acids. Written as DNA, the CDR3 is TGTGCCAGTAGTATGGGACTAGGGGGCAATCAGCCCCAGCATTTT. Translation gives CASSMGLGGNQPQHF.

J is TRBJ1-1 and V is TRBV5-1; 9 nucleotides line up with TRBD1. There are 14 residues in the CDR3. The V gene end was trimmed by 0 bases and the J gene end by 5 bases; junction bases not matched to a gene: 2. Germline loops: CDR1 SGHRS, CDR2 YFSETQ. The CDR3 nucleotides are TGCGCCAGCAGCTTGGGACAGGGGGAAACTGAAGCTTTCTTT. Amino acids: CASSLGQGETEAFF.

The V gene is TRBV29-1, the J gene TRBJ2-7; 9 bases are a match to TRBD1. Losses at the gene ends were 7 bases for V and 5 bases for J; bases not matched to a gene: 6. This CDR3 contains 12 residues. Germline V gene sequence: CDR1 SQVTM, CDR2 ANQGSEA. CDR3 protein: CSARDRVNEQYF. CDR3 in DNA: TGCAGCGCTCGGGACAGGGTGAACGAGCAGTACTTC.